Below are 11 T cell receptor beta chains sequenced from a single sample in a study of T cell responses to AZD1222 COVID-19 vaccine. Sequencing used immunoSEQ multiplex PCR; TCRdb keeps in-frame clones, though not all of them. The data hold roughly 70,000 clones, with roughly 84% observed a single time. The sequenced sample was peripheral blood, obtained on day 0 of AZD1222 vaccination. All receptors come from an adult in good health.

This chain uses TRBV29-1 with TRBJ1-1, with D maybe TRBD1 (6 bases). Germline V gene lookup returns CDR1 SQVTM and CDR2 ANQGSEA. V was cut by 7 bases and J by 1 base, with 19 bases left in between. The CDR3 extends over 15 amino acids. The CDR3 sequence is CSAGGVTGKNTEAFF. As DNA, the CDR3 is TGCAGCGCCGGGGGAGTGACAGGAAAGAACACTGAAGCTTTCTTT.

The rearrangement links TRBV30 to TRBJ1-5; D remains ambiguous. CDR3 size: 13 residues. V was pared by 0 bases and J by 3 bases, with 6 bases between. Germline CDR1 GTSNPN, CDR2 SVGIG (reference sequence). CDR3 loop: CAWSVDTNQPQHF. The CDR3 DNA sequence: TGTGCCTGGAGTGTCGACACCAATCAGCCCCAGCATTTT.

This chain uses TRBV28 with TRBJ2-2; 7 bases match TRBD1. The V and J ends lost 3 bases and 4 bases, in that order; junction bases with no gene match: 5. This CDR3 contains 15 residues. The germline gives CDR1 MDHEN, CDR2 SYDVKM. CDR3 residues: CASSFSQGSTGELFF. CDR3 bases: TGTGCCAGCAGTTTTTCACAGGGGAGCACCGGGGAGCTGTTTTTT.

The chain employs TRBV27 and TRBJ2-7; the match to TRBD1 covers 8 bases. CDR1 and CDR2 (germline): MNHEY, SMNVEV (reference sequence). The V gene end was trimmed by 3 bases and the J gene end by 3 bases; junction bases not matched to a gene: 1. The CDR3 totals 13 residues. CDR3 sequence: CASSFGTGYEQYF. CDR3 bases: TGTGCCAGCAGTTTCGGGACAGGCTACGAGCAGTACTTC.

V gene TRBV5-6 combines with J gene TRBJ1-5; 7 bases map to TRBD1. CDR1 and CDR2 (germline): SGHDT, YYEEEE. The CDR3 consists of 14 residues. The J segment lost 4 bases and the V segment lost 6 bases, leaving 7 bases of the junction unmatched. Written as DNA, the CDR3 is TGTGCCAGCACCACTGTGACAGGGAATCAGCCCCAGCATTTT. This sequence encodes CASTTVTGNQPQHF.

This clone was recorded only once. V and J are TRBV5-1 and TRBJ2-7; 9 bases fit TRBD1. V shed 3 bases, J shed 4 bases, and the junction held 11 bases outside the gene matches. Germline assignment: CDR1 SGHRS and CDR2 YFSETQ. The CDR3 totals 16 residues. The CDR3, as DNA: TGCGCCAGCAGCTCGTCAACCGGGACAGGGATTTACGAGCAGTACTTC. This sequence encodes CASSSSTGTGIYEQYF.

The gene calls are TRBV6-2 or TRBV6-3 and TRBJ2-5; the D is unclear. V was cut by 2 bases and J by 0 bases, with 7 bases left in between. This CDR3 spans 14 amino acids. Germline V gives CDR1 MNHEY, CDR2 SVGEGT. CDR3 in DNA: TGTGCCAGCAGTTACAGGGTACACCAAGAGACCCAGTACTTC. This codes for CASSYRVHQETQYF.

The J gene is TRBJ1-5, the V gene TRBV12-5; D call uncertain. Trimming took 3 bases from V and 3 from J, leaving 9 bases between them. CDR1 is LGHNT and CDR2 is FRNRAP in the germline V gene. This CDR3 region has 14 residues. The CDR3 loop reads CASGLSEVNQPQHF. Here the CDR3 DNA reads TGTGCTAGTGGTTTATCTGAAGTCAATCAGCCCCAGCATTTT.

The chain combines TRBV2 with TRBJ1-1, with D unresolved. Per germline, CDR1 SNHLY and CDR2 FYNNEI. The CDR3 is 14 amino acids. The V end lost 4 bases, the J end lost 0 bases, and 9 bases lay between the germline ends. CDR3 protein: CASSVKQMNTEAFF. CDR3 nucleotides: TGTGCCAGCAGTGTTAAACAGATGAACACTGAAGCTTTCTTT.

The chain carries TRBV5-1 and TRBJ1-2; 7 positions agree with TRBD1. V lost 1 base and J lost 4; bases outside the gene matches: 4. This CDR3 has 14 amino acids. The germline V gene has CDR1 SGHRS and CDR2 YFSETQ. The CDR3 sequence: CASSLNSGGYGYTF. The CDR3 coding sequence is TGCGCCAGCAGCTTGAATTCAGGGGGCTATGGCTACACCTTC. The variable domain in full, completed from reference TRBV5-1 and TRBJ1-2, reads KAGVTQTPRYLIKTRGQQVTLSCSPISGHRSVSWYQQTPGQGLQFLFEYFSETQRNKGNFPGRFSGRQFSNSRSEMNVSTLELGDSALYLCASSLNSGGYGYTFGSGTRLTVV.

This chain connects TRBV11-3 to TRBJ1-5; no clear D gene. V dropped 1 base and J dropped 3 bases, with 10 bases sitting between them. The germline CDR1 and CDR2 sequences are SGHNT and YENEEA. This CDR3 comprises 15 residues. In nucleotides, the CDR3 is TGTGCCAGCAGCTTAGGTGGCTGGCCCAATCAGCCCCAGCATTTT. Translated: CASSLGGWPNQPQHF.